Following are 9 T cell receptor beta chains from one sample sequenced in a study of response to subunit inactivated influenza vaccine. TCRdb independently ran MiXCR on the RT-PCR reads; one entry per CDR3 protein. This table has 500,000 to 600,000 distinct CDR3 sequences, about an eighth appearing once. Sample: PBMCs from blood, taken about 40 days after vaccination. The source of these receptors is a man aged 45-65 years who received an inactivated influenza vaccine.

J is TRBJ1-1 and V is TRBV28; D uncertain. This CDR3 spans 14 amino acids. CDR1 and CDR2 from the germline V gene are MDHEN and SYDVKM. Trimming pared 3 bases from V and 0 bases from J, leaving 8 bases between. The CDR3 nucleotides read TGTGCCAGCAGTTTTCCGGAGTTGAACACTGAAGCTTTCTTT. Its protein is CASSFPELNTEAFF.

Only a few counts were recorded for this clonotype. V is TRBV5-1 and J is TRBJ2-7; 10 bases line up with TRBD2. The germline V gene encodes CDR1 SGHRS and CDR2 YFSETQ. V lost 1 base to trimming and J lost 1 base; unmatched junction nucleotides: 8. This CDR3 has 17 residues. The CDR3 DNA reads as TGCGCCAGCAGCTTGACGAACGGACTAGCGGCATCCTACGAGCAGTACTTC. Encoded protein: CASSLTNGLAASYEQYF.

This clonotype has a handful of counts. V and J are TRBV10-3 and TRBJ2-3, with D possibly matching TRBD2 (5 bases). V was clipped by 8 bases and J by 4 bases, with 16 bases between them. Germline lookup yields CDR1 ENHRY and CDR2 SYGVKD. The CDR3 has 14 residues. CDR3 bases: TGTGCCATCGGGGAGCGCCTGGACCCAGATACGCAGTATTTT. Its protein is CAIGERLDPDTQYF.

CDR3 protein: CASTGLAGGTQYF. DNA for the CDR3: TGTGCCAGCACCGGACTAGCGGGAGGGACCCAGTACTTC. This sequence joins TRBV2 and TRBJ2-5; 14 bases map to TRBD2. CDR3 length: 13 residues. Germline V CDR1 and CDR2: SNHLY, FYNNEI. V lost 7 bases to trimming and J lost 7 bases; unmatched junction nucleotides: 2.

This clonotype was observed at least ten times. The chain uses TRBV12-3 or TRBV12-4 and TRBJ2-5; 7 bases are shared with TRBD2. The length of the CDR3 is 15 residues. V was pared by 6 bases and J by 7 bases, with 14 bases of the junction left unmatched. CDR3 sequence reads: CASSALSLSGGTQYF. The CDR3 region has the DNA TGTGCCAGCAGCGCCCTTTCCCTGTCGGGGGGGACCCAGTACTTC.

Comment on this clonotype: One junction end disagrees with the germline gene, perhaps due to a read error. The gene calls are TRBV2 and TRBJ2-5, with TRBD1 as a possible D gene (7 bases). This CDR3 comprises 11 residues. Germline CDR1 and CDR2: SNHLY and FYNNEI. The CDR3 is CGGQYQETQYF. The CDR3 bases are TGCGGGGGACAGTACCAAGAGACCCAGTACTTC.

The genes are TRBV5-1 and TRBJ2-1, with 7 bases fitting TRBD2. Germline V CDR1 and CDR2: SGHRS, YFSETQ. This CDR3 spans 15 amino acids. After removal of 0 bases from V and 9 bases from J, the junction contained 9 bases not matched to a gene. The CDR3 is CASSLAGGPRGEQFF. The CDR3 region has the DNA TGCGCCAGCAGCTTGGCGGGGGGTCCTAGGGGTGAGCAGTTCTTC.

As regards this clonotype: This CDR3 fails to terminate in the conserved phenylalanine or tryptophan, so it likely reflects a read error. The DNA is left out, because the CDR3 cannot be placed on it with certainty; the CDR3 is given as TCRdb lists it. The chain is built from TRBV23-1 and TRBJ1-4; TRBD1, as called in the table, went unchecked against the DNA. TRBV23-1 qualifies as an ORF whose function is uncertain. The CDR3 has 13 amino acids, counting both end residues. The CDR3 sequence is CASSQTRTGQANI.

This chain uses TRBV5-1 with TRBJ2-1; 9 positions agree with TRBD2. V trimming: 4 bases; J trimming: 7 bases; junction bases outside the gene matches: 9. Germline lookup yields CDR1 SGHRS and CDR2 YFSETQ. CDR3 size: 15 residues. This CDR3 reads CASSHLAGVRNEQFF. Written as DNA, the CDR3 is TGCGCCAGCAGCCATTTAGCGGGAGTGCGAAATGAGCAGTTCTTC. Based on the CDR3 plus reference TRBV5-1 and TRBJ2-1, the full variable domain is KAGVTQTPRYLIKTRGQQVTLSCSPISGHRSVSWYQQTPGQGLQFLFEYFSETQRNKGNFPGRFSGRQFSNSRSEMNVSTLELGDSALYLCASSHLAGVRNEQFFGPGTRLTVL.